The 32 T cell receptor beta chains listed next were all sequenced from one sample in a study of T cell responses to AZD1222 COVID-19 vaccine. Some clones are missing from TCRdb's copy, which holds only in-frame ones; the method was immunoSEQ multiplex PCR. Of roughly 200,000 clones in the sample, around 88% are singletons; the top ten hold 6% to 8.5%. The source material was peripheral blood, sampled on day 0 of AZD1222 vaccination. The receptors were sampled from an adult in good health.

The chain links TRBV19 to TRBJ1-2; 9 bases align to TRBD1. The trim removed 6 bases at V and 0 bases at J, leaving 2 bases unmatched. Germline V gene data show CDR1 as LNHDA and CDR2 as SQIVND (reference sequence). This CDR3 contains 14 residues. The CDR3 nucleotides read TGTGCCAGTAGGGGACAGGGAGCTAACTATGGCTACACCTTC. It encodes CASRGQGANYGYTF.

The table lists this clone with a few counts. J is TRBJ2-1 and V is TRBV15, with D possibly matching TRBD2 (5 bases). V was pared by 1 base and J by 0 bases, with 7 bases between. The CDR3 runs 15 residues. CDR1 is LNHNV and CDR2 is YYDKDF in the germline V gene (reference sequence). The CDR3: CATSRVRGSYNEQFF. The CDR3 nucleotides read TGTGCCACCAGCAGAGTTCGGGGCTCCTACAATGAGCAGTTCTTC. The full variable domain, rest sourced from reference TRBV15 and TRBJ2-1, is DAMVIQNPRYQVTQFGKPVTLSCSQTLNHNVMYWYQQKSSQAPKLLFHYYDKDFNNEADTPDNFQSRRPNTSFCFLDIRSPGLGDTAMYLCATSRVRGSYNEQFFGPGTRLTVL.

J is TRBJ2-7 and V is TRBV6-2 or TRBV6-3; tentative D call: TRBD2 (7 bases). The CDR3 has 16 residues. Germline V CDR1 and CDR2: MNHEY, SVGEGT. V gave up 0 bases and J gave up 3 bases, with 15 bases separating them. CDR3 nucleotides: TGTGCCAGCAGTTACTCAGGGCGGGGGCCAATCTACGAGCAGTACTTC. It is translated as CASSYSGRGPIYEQYF.

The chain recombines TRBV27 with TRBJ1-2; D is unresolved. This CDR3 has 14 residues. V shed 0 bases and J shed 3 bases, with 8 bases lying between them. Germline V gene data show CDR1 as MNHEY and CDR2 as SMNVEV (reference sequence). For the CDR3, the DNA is TGTGCCAGCAGTTTATCGGTAGGGCACTATGGCTACACCTTC. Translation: CASSLSVGHYGYTF.

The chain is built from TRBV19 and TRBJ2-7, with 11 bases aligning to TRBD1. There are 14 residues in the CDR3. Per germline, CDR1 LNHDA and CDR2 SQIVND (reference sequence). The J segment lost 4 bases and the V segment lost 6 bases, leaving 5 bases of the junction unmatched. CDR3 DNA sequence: TGTGCCAGTAGGCGGACAGGGGGCTCATACGAGCAGTACTTC. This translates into CASRRTGGSYEQYF.

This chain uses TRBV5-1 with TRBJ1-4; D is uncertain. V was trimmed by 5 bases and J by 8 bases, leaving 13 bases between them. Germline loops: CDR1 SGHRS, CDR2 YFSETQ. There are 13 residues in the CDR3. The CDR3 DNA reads TGCGCCAGCAGTAAGACCCCAGAGGAAAAACTGTTTTTT. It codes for CASSKTPEEKLFF.

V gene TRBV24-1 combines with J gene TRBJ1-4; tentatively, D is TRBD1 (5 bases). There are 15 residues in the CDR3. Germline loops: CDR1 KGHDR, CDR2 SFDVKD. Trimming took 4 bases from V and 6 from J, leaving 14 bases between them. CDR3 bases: TGTGCCACCAGTGACCCCAGGGACCTAGATGAAAAACTGTTTTTT. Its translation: CATSDPRDLDEKLFF.

The CDR3, as DNA: TGTGCCAGCAGCTTAGAGATCCTGCGGGGGGGCTACAATGAGCAGTTCTTC. As protein: CASSLEILRGGYNEQFF. The V and J genes are TRBV7-6 and TRBJ2-1; 9 bases fit TRBD2. Per the germline V gene, CDR1 is SGHVS and CDR2 is FNYEAQ. V was pared by 1 base and J by 3 bases, with 7 bases of the junction left unmatched. The CDR3 extends over 17 amino acids.

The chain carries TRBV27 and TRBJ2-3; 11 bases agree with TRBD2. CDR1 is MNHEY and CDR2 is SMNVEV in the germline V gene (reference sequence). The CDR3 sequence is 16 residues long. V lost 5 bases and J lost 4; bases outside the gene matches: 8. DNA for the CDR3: TGTGCCAGCAGTCCACTAGCGGGGGTAGGGGCAGATACGCAGTATTTT. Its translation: CASSPLAGVGADTQYF.

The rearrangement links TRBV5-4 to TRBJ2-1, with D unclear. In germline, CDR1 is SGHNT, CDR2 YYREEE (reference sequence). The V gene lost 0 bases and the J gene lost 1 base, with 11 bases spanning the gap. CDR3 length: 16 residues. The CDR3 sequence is CASSLGVLGSYNEQFF. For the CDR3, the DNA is TGTGCCAGCAGCTTGGGGGTGTTGGGATCCTACAATGAGCAGTTCTTC.

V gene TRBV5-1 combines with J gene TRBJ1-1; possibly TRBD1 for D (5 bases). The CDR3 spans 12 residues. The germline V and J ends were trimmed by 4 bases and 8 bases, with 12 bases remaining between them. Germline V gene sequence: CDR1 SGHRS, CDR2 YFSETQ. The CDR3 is CASSVGTEEAFF. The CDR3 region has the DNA TGCGCCAGCAGCGTCGGGACGGAGGAAGCTTTCTTT.

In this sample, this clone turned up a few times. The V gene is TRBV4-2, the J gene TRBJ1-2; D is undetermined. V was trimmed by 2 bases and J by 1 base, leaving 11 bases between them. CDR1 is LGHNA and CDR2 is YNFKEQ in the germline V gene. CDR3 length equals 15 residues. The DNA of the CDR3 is TGTGCCAGCAGCCAAAACCTGGATAGTAACTATGGCTACACCTTC. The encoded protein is CASSQNLDSNYGYTF.

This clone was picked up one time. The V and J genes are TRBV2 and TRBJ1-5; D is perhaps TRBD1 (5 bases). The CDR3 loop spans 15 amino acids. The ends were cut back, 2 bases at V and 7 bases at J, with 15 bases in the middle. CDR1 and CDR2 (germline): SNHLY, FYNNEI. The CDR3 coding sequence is TGTGCCAGCAGTGAATACGGGGCGGTGAAACAGCCCCAGCATTTT. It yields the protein CASSEYGAVKQPQHF.

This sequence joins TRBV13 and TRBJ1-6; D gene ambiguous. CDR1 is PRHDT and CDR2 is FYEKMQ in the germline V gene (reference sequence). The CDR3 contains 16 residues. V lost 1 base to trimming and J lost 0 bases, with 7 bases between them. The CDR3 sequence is CASSLVGSSYNSPLHF. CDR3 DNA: TGTGCCAGCAGCTTAGTAGGGAGCTCCTATAATTCACCCCTCCACTTT.

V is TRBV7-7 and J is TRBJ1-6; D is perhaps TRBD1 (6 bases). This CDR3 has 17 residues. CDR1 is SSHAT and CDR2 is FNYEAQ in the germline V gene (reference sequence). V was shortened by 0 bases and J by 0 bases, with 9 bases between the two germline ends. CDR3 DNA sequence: TGTGCCAGCAGCTTAGCCGACAGGTACTCCTATAATTCACCCCTCCACTTT. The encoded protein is CASSLADRYSYNSPLHF.

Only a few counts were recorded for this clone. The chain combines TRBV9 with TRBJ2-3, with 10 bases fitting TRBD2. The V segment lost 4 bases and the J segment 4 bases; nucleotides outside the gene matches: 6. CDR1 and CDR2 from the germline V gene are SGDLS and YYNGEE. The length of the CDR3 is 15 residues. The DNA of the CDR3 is TGTGCCAGCAGCCTAGCGGGGGTCGATGCAGATACGCAGTATTTT. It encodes CASSLAGVDADTQYF.

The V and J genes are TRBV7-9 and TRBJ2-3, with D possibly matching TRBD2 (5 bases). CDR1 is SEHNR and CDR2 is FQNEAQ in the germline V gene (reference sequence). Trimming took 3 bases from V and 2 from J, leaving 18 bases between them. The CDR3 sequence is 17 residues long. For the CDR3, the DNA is TGTGCCAGCAGCTTTCAGCTTCGGACTCTAAACACAGATACGCAGTATTTT. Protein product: CASSFQLRTLNTDTQYF.

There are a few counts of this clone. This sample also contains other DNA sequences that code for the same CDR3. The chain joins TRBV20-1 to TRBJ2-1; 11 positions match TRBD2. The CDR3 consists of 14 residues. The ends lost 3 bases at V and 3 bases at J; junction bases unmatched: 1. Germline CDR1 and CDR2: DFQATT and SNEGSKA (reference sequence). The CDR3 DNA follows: TGCAGTGCTAGTGGGACTAGCGGCTACAATGAGCAGTTCTTC. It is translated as CSASGTSGYNEQFF.

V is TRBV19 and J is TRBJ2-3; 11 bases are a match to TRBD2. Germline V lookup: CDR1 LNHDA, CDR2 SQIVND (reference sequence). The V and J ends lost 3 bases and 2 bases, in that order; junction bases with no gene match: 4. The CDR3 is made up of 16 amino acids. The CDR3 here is CASSILAGGSTDTQYF. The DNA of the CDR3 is TGTGCCAGTAGTATTTTAGCGGGGGGGTCCACAGATACGCAGTATTTT.

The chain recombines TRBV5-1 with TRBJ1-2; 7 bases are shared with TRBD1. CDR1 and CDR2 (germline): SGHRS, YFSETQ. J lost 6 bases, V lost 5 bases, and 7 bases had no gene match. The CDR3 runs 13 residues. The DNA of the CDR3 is TGCGCCAGCAGGGGTCAGGGGGACGATGGCTACACCTTC. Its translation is CASRGQGDDGYTF.

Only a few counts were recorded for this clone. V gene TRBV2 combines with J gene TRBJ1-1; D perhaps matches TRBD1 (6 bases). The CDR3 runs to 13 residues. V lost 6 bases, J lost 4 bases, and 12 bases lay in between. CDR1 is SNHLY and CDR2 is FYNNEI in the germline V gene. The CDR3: CASRYREGTEAFF. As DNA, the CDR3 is TGTGCCAGCAGGTACAGGGAAGGCACTGAAGCTTTCTTT. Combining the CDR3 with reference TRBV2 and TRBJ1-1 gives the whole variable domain EPEVTQTPSHQVTQMGQEVILRCVPISNHLYFYWYRQILGQKVEFLVSFYNNEISEKSEIFDDQFSVERPDGSNFTLKIRSTKLEDSAMYFCASRYREGTEAFFGQGTRLTVV.

CDR3 protein: CASSALGDRDEQYF. In DNA, the CDR3 is TGTGCCAGCAGCGCTCTGGGGGACAGGGACGAGCAGTACTTC. The J gene is TRBJ2-7, the V gene TRBV9, with 9 bases lining up with TRBD1. The trim removed 3 bases at V and 5 bases at J, leaving 6 bases unmatched. CDR1 SGDLS and CDR2 YYNGEE come from the germline V gene. This CDR3 has 14 amino acids.

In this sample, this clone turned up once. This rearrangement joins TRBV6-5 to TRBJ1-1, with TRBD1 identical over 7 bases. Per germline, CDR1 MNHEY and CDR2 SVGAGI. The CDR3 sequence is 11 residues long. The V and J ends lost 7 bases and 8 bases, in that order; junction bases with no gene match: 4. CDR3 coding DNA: TGTGCCAGCACCCAGGGGGGGGAAGCTTTCTTT. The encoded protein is CASTQGGEAFF.

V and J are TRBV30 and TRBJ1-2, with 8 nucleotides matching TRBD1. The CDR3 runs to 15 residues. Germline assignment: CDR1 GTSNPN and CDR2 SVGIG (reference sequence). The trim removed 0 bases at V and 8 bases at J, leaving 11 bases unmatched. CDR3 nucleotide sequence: TGTGCCTGGAGTGTACTGGGCAGGGGGCCGCGGGGCTACACCTTC. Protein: CAWSVLGRGPRGYTF. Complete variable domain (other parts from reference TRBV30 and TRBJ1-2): SQTIHQWPATLVQPVGSPLSLECTVEGTSNPNLYWYRQAAGRGLQLLFYSVGIGQISSEVPQNLSASRPQDRQFILSSKKLLLSDSGFYLCAWSVLGRGPRGYTFGSGTRLTVV.

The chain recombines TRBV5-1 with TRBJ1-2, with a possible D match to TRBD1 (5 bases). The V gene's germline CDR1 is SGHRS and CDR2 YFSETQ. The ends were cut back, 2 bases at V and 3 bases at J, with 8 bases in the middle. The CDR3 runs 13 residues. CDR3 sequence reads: CASSFQGDYGYTF. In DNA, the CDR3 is TGCGCCAGCAGCTTCCAGGGAGACTATGGCTACACCTTC.

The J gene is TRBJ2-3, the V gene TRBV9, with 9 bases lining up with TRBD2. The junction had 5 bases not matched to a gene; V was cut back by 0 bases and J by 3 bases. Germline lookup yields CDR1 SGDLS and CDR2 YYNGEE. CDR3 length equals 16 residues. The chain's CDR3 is CASSVAGGGETDTQYF. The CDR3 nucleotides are TGTGCCAGCAGCGTAGCGGGCGGGGGGGAGACAGATACGCAGTATTTT.

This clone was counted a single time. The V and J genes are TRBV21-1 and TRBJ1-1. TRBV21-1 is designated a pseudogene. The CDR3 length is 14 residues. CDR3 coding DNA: TGTGCCAGCAGCAAAGCAGAGGCAGCCCTTGAAGCTTTCTTT. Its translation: CASSKAEAALEAFF.

CDR3 amino acids: CASSFRGRQETQYF. The CDR3 bases are TGTGCCAGCAGTTTTCGGGGGAGACAAGAGACCCAGTACTTC. This chain joins TRBV27 and TRBJ2-5, with a tentative D call TRBD2 (6 bases). The CDR3 totals 14 residues. Trimming pared 3 bases from V and 2 bases from J, leaving 10 bases between. Per germline, CDR1 MNHEY and CDR2 SMNVEV (reference sequence).

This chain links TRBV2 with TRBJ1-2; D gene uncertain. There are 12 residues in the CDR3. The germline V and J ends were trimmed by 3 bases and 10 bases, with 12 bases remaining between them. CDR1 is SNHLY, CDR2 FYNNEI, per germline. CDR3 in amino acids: CASSDGGRYYTF. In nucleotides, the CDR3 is TGTGCCAGCAGTGACGGTGGCAGATACTACACCTTC. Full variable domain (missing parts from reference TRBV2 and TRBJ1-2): EPEVTQTPSHQVTQMGQEVILRCVPISNHLYFYWYRQILGQKVEFLVSFYNNEISEKSEIFDDQFSVERPDGSNFTLKIRSTKLEDSAMYFCASSDGGRYYTFGSGTRLTVV.

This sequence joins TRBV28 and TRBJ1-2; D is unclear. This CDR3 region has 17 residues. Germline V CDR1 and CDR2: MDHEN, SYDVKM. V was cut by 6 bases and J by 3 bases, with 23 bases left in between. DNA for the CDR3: TGTGCCAGCAGCACCAACCTTGTCGCGACGGCATACTATGGCTACACCTTC. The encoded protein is CASSTNLVATAYYGYTF.

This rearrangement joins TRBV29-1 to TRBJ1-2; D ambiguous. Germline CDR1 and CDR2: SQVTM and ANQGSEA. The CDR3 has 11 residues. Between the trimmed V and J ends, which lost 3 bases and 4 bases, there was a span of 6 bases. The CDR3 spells CSVEAVYGYTF. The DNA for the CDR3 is TGCAGCGTTGAGGCAGTCTATGGCTACACCTTC. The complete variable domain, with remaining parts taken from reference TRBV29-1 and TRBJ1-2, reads SAVISQKPSRDICQRGTSLTIQCQVDSQVTMMFWYRQQPGQSLTLIATANQGSEATYESGFVIDKFPISRPNLTFSTLTVSNMSPEDSSIYLCSVEAVYGYTFGSGTRLTVV.

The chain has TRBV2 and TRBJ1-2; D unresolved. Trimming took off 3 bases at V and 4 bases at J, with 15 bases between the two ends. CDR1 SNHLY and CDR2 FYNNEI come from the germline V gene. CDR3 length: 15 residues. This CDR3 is CASSDGVSGPYGYTF. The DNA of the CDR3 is TGTGCCAGCAGTGACGGGGTCAGTGGGCCCTATGGCTACACCTTC.